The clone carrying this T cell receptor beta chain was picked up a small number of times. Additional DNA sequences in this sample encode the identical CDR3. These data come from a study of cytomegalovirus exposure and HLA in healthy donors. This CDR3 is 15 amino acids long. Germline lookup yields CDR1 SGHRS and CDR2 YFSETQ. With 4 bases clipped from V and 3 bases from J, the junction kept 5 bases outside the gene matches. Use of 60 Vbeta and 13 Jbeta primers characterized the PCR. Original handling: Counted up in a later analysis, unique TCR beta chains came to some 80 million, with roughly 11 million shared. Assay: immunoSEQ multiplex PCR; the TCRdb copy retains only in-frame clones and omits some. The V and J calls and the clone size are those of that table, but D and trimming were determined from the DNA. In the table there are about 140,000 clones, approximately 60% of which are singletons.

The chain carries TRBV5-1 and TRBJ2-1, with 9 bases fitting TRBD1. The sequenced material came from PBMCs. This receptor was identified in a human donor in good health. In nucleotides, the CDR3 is TGCGCCAGCAGCCCGGGACAGGGTGACTACAATGAGCAGTTCTTC. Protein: CASSPGQGDYNEQFF.